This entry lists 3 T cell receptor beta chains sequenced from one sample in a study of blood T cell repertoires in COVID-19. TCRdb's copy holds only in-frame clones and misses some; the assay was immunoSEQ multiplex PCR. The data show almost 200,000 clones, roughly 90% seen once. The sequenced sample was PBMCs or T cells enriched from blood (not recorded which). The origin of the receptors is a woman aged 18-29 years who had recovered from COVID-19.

CDR3 nucleotide sequence: TGTGCCAGCAGCCAGGCCAACAATGAGCAGTTCTTC. Protein product: CASSQANNEQFF. The J gene is TRBJ2-1, the V gene TRBV3-1 (or the pseudogene TRBV3-2); no definite D call. The CDR3 covers 12 residues. V lost 3 bases and J 5 bases, leaving 5 bases between the germline ends. Germline-derived CDR1 and CDR2 are LGHDT and YNNKEL (reference sequence).

CDR3 residues: CATIFSSYNSPLHF. CDR3 sequence (DNA): TGTGCCACAATCTTTAGCTCCTATAATTCACCCCTCCACTTT. The chain uses TRBV6-5 and TRBJ1-6; D unresolved. Germline V gene data show CDR1 as MNHEY and CDR2 as SVGAGI. The CDR3 length is 14 residues. V gave up 10 bases and J gave up 0 bases, with 10 bases separating them.

The CDR3 region is CASSARLGRPQHF. The CDR3 DNA reads TGTGCCAGCAGTGCCAGACTGGGGCGGCCCCAGCATTTT. The chain couples TRBV12-3 or TRBV12-4 to TRBJ1-5; the D gene is possibly TRBD1 (5 bases). This CDR3 comprises 13 residues. Trimming took off 5 bases at V and 9 bases at J, with 14 bases between the two ends.